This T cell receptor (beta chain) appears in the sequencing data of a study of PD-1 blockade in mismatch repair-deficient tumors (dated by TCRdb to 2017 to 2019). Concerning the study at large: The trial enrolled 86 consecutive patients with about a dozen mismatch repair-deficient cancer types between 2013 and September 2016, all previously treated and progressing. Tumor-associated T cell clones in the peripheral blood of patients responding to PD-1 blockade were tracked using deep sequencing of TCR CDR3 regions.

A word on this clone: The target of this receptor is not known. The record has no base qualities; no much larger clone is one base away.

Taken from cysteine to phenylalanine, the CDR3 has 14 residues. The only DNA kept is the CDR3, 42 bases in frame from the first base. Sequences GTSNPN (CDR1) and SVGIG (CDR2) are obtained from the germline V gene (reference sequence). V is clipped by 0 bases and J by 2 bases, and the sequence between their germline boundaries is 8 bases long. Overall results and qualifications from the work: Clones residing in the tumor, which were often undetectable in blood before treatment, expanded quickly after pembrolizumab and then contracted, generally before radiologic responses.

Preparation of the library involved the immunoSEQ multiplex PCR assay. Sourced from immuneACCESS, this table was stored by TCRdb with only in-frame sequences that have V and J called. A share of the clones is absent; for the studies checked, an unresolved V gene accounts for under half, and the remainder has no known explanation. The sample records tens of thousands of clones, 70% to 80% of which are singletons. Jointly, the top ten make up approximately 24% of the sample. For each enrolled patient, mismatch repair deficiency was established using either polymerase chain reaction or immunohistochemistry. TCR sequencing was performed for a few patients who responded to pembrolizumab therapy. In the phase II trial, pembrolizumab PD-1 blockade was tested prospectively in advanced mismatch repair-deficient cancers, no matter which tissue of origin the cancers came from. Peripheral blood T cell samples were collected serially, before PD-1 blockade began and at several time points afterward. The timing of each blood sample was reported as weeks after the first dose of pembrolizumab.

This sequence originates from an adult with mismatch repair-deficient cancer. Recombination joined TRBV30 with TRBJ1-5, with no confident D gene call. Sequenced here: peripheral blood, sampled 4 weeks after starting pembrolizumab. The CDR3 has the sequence CAWSVQWGNQPQHF. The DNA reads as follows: TGTGCCTGGAGTGTACAGTGGGGCAATCAGCCCCAGCATTTT.